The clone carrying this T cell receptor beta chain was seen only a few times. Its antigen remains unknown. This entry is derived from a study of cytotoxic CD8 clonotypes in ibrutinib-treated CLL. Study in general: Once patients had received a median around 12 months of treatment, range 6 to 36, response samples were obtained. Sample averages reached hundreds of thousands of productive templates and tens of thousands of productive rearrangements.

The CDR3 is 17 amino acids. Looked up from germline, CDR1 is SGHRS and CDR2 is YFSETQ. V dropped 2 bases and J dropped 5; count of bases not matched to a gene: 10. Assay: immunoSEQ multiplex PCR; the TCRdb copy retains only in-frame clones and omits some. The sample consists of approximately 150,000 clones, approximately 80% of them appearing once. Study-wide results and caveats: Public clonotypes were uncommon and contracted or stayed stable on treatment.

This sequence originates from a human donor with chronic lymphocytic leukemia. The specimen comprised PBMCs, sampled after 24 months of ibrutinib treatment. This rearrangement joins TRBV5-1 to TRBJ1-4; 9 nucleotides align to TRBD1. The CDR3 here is CASSLDPSGTGNEKLFF. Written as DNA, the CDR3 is TGCGCCAGCAGCTTAGATCCTTCCGGGACAGGGAATGAAAAACTGTTTTTT.